This T cell receptor (beta chain) was identified in a study of cytomegalovirus exposure and HLA in healthy donors. Study outcomes and limitations: Cytomegalovirus association was listed for under 200 TCR beta chains. Most TCR sequences were seen very rarely across donors, but some public TCRs occurred in many. Confirmation in vitro established that three CMV-associated chains were specific for CMV antigens.

In germline, CDR1 is SGHVS, CDR2 FNYEAQ. The CDR3 runs 15 residues. V was clipped by 5 bases and J by 1 base; unmatched bases: 5. Turning to this clone: Its antigen is as yet unknown.

It was with 60 Vbeta and 13 Jbeta primers that the PCR ran. Libraries were prepared by immunoSEQ multiplex PCR; TCRdb keeps only in-frame clonotypes and omits some of them. The sample gives about 110,000 clones, 83% of which show up once; roughly 6.1% is in the top ten. The chain recombines TRBV7-6 with TRBJ2-5; 9 bases fit TRBD2. The clonotype was recovered from a man younger than 35 in good health and CMV-seronegative. Sequenced sample: PBMCs. The CDR3 region is CASSVPTSGQETQYF. CDR3 DNA sequence: TGTGCCAGCAGCGTCCCGACTAGCGGCCAAGAGACCCAGTACTTC. The full variable domain, with the rest looked up from reference TRBV7-6 and TRBJ2-5, is GAGVSQSPRYKVTKRGQDVALRCDPISGHVSLYWYRQALGQGPEFLTYFNYEAQQDKSGLPNDRFSAERPEGSISTLTIQRTEQRDSAMYRCASSVPTSGQETQYFGPGTRLLVL.